Listed below are T cell receptor beta chains from one sample, sequenced in a study of blood T cell repertoires in COVID-19. Only in-frame clones appear in the TCRdb table, and some are missing; sequencing was by immunoSEQ multiplex PCR. The data show approximately 100,000 clones, with approximately 84% seen just once and less than 11% held by the top ten. Input material: peripheral blood. These receptors originate from a man in his sixties or seventies with acute or convalescent COVID-19. Each CDR3 is given with its conserved first and last residue. D genes are given only for firm matches. Not every row has a clone size; where given, it reads once, few, many or a size class.

size	V	D	length	J	DNA	CDR3
NA	TRBV5-1	NA	21	TRBJ2-1	TGCGCCAGCAGCTTGCTTTATGAGGGCTGGGGATTTTCTAGCTCCTACAATGAGCAGTTCTTC	CASSLLYEGWGFSSSYNEQFF
NA	TRBV30	TRBD1	14	TRBJ2-7	TGTGCCTGGAGTGCACAAACAGGGGCCGGCGAGCAGTACTTC	CAWSAQTGAGEQYF
NA	TRBV30	NA	13	TRBJ2-3	TGTGCCGGAGGGGGGAGGGCCAAAGATACGCAGTATTTT	CAGGGRAKDTQYF
NA	TRBV7-2	TRBD1	17	TRBJ2-2	TGTGCCAGCAGCTTAGGGTTCGTGGGACAGTCCACCGGGGAGCTGTTTTTT	CASSLGFVGQSTGELFF
NA	TRBV7-9	NA	15	TRBJ2-7	TGTGCCAGCAGCAGCAGGGGGGACCCACCCTACGAGCAGTACTTC	CASSSRGDPPYEQYF
few	TRBV19	TRBD1	15	TRBJ2-7	TGTGCCAGTAGTGTCGGACAGGGCGAGGGCCACGAGCAGTACTTC	CASSVGQGEGHEQYF
once	TRBV24-1	NA	15	TRBJ1-4	TGTGCCACCAGTGATTCTGGGACTCCAAATGAAAAACTGTTTTTT	CATSDSGTPNEKLFF
NA	TRBV28	TRBD2	15	TRBJ2-1	TGTGCCAGCAGTTTTAGTCGCGGGAGGGCCTATGAGCAGTTCTTC	CASSFSRGRAYEQFF
NA	TRBV20-1	TRBD1	11	TRBJ2-1	TGCAGTGCTAGGGACAGGGACGGGCAGTTCTTC	CSARDRDGQFF
NA	TRBV5-1	TRBD1	14	TRBJ1-2	TGCGCCAGCAGCTTGGGGACAGGCGTCTATGGCTACACCTTC	CASSLGTGVYGYTF
NA	TRBV5-1	NA	14	TRBJ1-2	TGCGCCAGCAGCTTGGATCTGTCAGGCCCTGGCTACACCTTC	CASSLDLSGPGYTF
NA	TRBV30	NA	13	TRBJ1-1	TGTGCCTGGAGATCGGGGGGGAACACTGAAGCTTTCTTT	CAWRSGGNTEAFF
NA	TRBV5-1	NA	14	TRBJ1-1	TGCGCCAGCAGCTTGGCCGGGGGGAACACTGAAGCTTTCTTT	CASSLAGGNTEAFF
NA	TRBV7-6	TRBD1	14	TRBJ1-1	TGTGCCAGCAGCTTTAGAGGGGGCGCTAGGGAAGCTTTCTTT	CASSFRGGAREAFF
NA	TRBV7-2	NA	14	TRBJ2-3	TGTGCCAGCAGCTTCGCGGGGGCAACAGATACGCAGTATTTT	CASSFAGATDTQYF
NA	TRBV11-2	TRBD2	16	TRBJ2-2	TGTGCCAGCAGCCCTAGCGGGGGGATTAACACCGGGGAGCTGTTTTTT	CASSPSGGINTGELFF
NA	TRBV6-5	NA	14	TRBJ1-5	TGTGCCAGCAGTCGGACCACAGGGACCCAGCCCCAGCATTTT	CASSRTTGTQPQHF
NA	TRBV7-9	TRBD2	18	TRBJ2-1	TGTGCCAGCAGCTCGATACCAAGGGGACTAGCGAGCTACAATGAGCAGTTCTTC	CASSSIPRGLASYNEQFF
NA	TRBV9	NA	15	TRBJ2-5	TGTGCCAGCAGCGGAAATGCAGGGTACCAAGAGACCCAGTACTTC	CASSGNAGYQETQYF
NA	TRBV19	NA	15	TRBJ1-5	TGTGCCAGTAAGGGGGGGCGCAGGGACAATCAGCCCCAGCATTTT	CASKGGRRDNQPQHF
NA	TRBV30	NA	14	TRBJ1-6	TGTGCCTGGACTTGGGGGGTAGGGAATTCACCCCTCCACTTT	CAWTWGVGNSPLHF
NA	TRBV4-1	TRBD2	15	TRBJ2-1	TGCGCCAGCAGCTCTAGCGGGGGGCGATACAATGAGCAGTTCTTC	CASSSSGGRYNEQFF
NA	TRBV28	NA	13	TRBJ1-5	TGTGCCAGCAGACCTCCTATTGGTCAGCCCCAGCATTTT	CASRPPIGQPQHF
NA	TRBV30	TRBD1	16	TRBJ1-5	TGTGCCTGGAGTGTACGGGACAGGGGAATATATCAGCCCCAGCATTTT	CAWSVRDRGIYQPQHF
NA	TRBV19	NA	13	TRBJ1-1	TGTGCCAGTAGTTTTTCCGGGGACACTGAAGCTTTCTTT	CASSFSGDTEAFF
NA	TRBV2	NA	12	TRBJ1-2	TGTGCCAGCAGTCCTGAGGAGAGAGGCTACACCTTC	CASSPEERGYTF
NA	TRBV5-6	NA	14	TRBJ2-5	TGTGCCAGCAGCTTACTTGGGGCCCGGGAGACCCAGTACTTC	CASSLLGARETQYF
NA	TRBV4-2	NA	16	TRBJ1-2	TGTGCCAGCAGCCAAGCCGGGACACCTTGGACCTATGGCTACACCTTC	CASSQAGTPWTYGYTF
NA	TRBV10-3	TRBD1	14	TRBJ1-2	TGTGCCATCAAGGGACAGGTTCTTAACTATGGCTACACCTTC	CAIKGQVLNYGYTF
NA	TRBV27	TRBD2	21	TRBJ2-2	TGTGCCAGCAGTCACATAACAGGGTACGCTAGCGGGAGAAGATATACCGGGGAGCTGTTTTTT	CASSHITGYASGRRYTGELFF
NA	TRBV29-1	TRBD1	14	TRBJ2-5	TGCAGCGTCCAGAGACAGGGCTACCAAGAGACCCAGTACTTC	CSVQRQGYQETQYF
NA	TRBV7-9	TRBD1	15	TRBJ1-3	TGTGCCAGCAACTTAGGGGACAGACCCGGATTCACCATATATTTT	CASNLGDRPGFTIYF
NA	TRBV6-2/TRBV6-3	NA	15	TRBJ2-1	TGTGCCAGCAGTTACTCGAAGTTTAGCATAAATGAGCAGTTCTTC	CASSYSKFSINEQFF
NA	TRBV5-1	NA	13	TRBJ2-3	TGCGCCAGCAGTCAAACACGAACAGATACGCAGTATTTT	CASSQTRTDTQYF
NA	TRBV6-2/TRBV6-3	NA	13	TRBJ2-1	TGTGCCAGCAGTTCACACAGGGCCAATGAGCAGTTCTTC	CASSSHRANEQFF
NA	TRBV9	TRBD1	15	TRBJ1-1	TGTGCCAGCAACGCACAGGGGGCGCGGGACACTGAAGCTTTCTTT	CASNAQGARDTEAFF
NA	TRBV7-2	NA	11	TRBJ2-7	TGTGCCATTGACAGCGCCTACGAGCAGTACTTC	CAIDSAYEQYF
once	TRBV7-2	TRBD1	15	TRBJ1-5	TGTGCCAGCAGCACCAGGGGGTATAGCAATCAGCCCCAGCATTTT	CASSTRGYSNQPQHF
NA	TRBV9	NA	14	TRBJ1-2	TGTGCCAGCAGCGTCGAAGGGGCCTCCTATGGCTACACCTTC	CASSVEGASYGYTF
NA	TRBV11-2	NA	13	TRBJ1-3	TGTGCCAGCAGCTTAGAACGCGGCAACACCATATATTTT	CASSLERGNTIYF
few	TRBV19	NA	14	TRBJ2-5	TGTGCCAGTAGCATAGGTGGTGTTCAGGAGACCCAGTACTTC	CASSIGGVQETQYF
NA	TRBV25-1	TRBD1	16	TRBJ1-3	TGTGCCAGCAGTGAATTTGGGACAGGGTCTGGAAACACCATATATTTT	CASSEFGTGSGNTIYF
NA	TRBV9	TRBD2	15	TRBJ2-1	TGTGCCAGCAGCGTAGAAGCGGGGGTCCTCAATGAGCAGTTCTTC	CASSVEAGVLNEQFF
NA	TRBV18	TRBD2	16	TRBJ2-7	TGTGCCAGCTCACCTCAGGGGCTAGCGGGAGCCGGCGAGCAGTACTTC	CASSPQGLAGAGEQYF
NA	TRBV11-2	NA	15	TRBJ1-6	TGTGCCAGCCAACAGGCCAGCTCCTATAATTCACCCCTCCACTTT	CASQQASSYNSPLHF
NA	TRBV4-3	TRBD1	15	TRBJ1-5	TGCGCCAGCAGCCCGGGACAGGGAAGCAATCAGCCCCAGCATTTT	CASSPGQGSNQPQHF
once	TRBV5-1	NA	13	TRBJ1-2	TGCGCCAGCAGCTACATCTCGGGGGATGGCTACACCTTC	CASSYISGDGYTF
NA	TRBV6-5	TRBD1	15	TRBJ1-1	TGTGCCAGCAGCCTCTTCGGGACAGGGAAGACTGAAGCTTTCTTT	CASSLFGTGKTEAFF
once	TRBV2	NA	13	TRBJ1-5	TGTGCCAGCAGGAACAGGGTCGGCCAGCCCCAGCATTTT	CASRNRVGQPQHF
NA	TRBV21-1	NA	14	TRBJ1-2	TGTGCCAGCTTGGAGGACAGGGGCAGCGGAGGCTACACCTTC	CASLEDRGSGGYTF
NA	TRBV6-6	NA	15	TRBJ1-1	TGTGCCAGCAGTTCCCAGGGGACGATGAACACTGAAGCTTTCTTT	CASSSQGTMNTEAFF
NA	TRBV6-5	NA	13	TRBJ1-1	TGTGCCAGCAAGAAACATTTAAACACTGAAGCTTTCTTT	CASKKHLNTEAFF